Listed below are T cell receptor beta chains from one sample, sequenced in a study of cytomegalovirus exposure and HLA in healthy donors. Clones were read by immunoSEQ multiplex PCR, and TCRdb kept only the in-frame ones, dropping some. The sample records 150,000 to 180,000 clones, approximately 80% being singletons. Sequenced input: PBMCs. The receptors were gathered from a man aged 25 to 45 in good health and CMV-seropositive. CDR3s include the opening cysteine and the closing phenylalanine or tryptophan. D genes are given only for firm matches. Expanded clones get a size class; other rows say once, few or many, or leave the size out.

j_call	d_call	v_call	clone_size	cdr3_nt	cdr3_aa
TRBJ1-3	-	TRBV15	once	TGTGCCACCGAACAGGGAAACACCATATATTTT	CATEQGNTIYF
TRBJ1-1	-	TRBV18	-	TGTGCCAGCTCACCACGGACACGGGCAGACAACACTGAAGCTTTCTTT	CASSPRTRADNTEAFF
TRBJ2-7	-	TRBV28	-	TGTGCCAGCAGTTTAGTTCGAGGGACTCTAACGGGCGAGCAGTACTTC	CASSLVRGTLTGEQYF
TRBJ2-5	TRBD2	TRBV28	-	TGTGCCAGCAGTTTAGCGGGAGGGCCCGAGACCCAGTACTTC	CASSLAGGPETQYF
TRBJ2-1	TRBD1	TRBV6-5	-	TGTGCCAGCAGTTACCGGGACAGGGAGCAGTTCTTC	CASSYRDREQFF
TRBJ1-2	-	TRBV21-1	-	TGTGCCAGCAGCAAAGGGTATCATCGGACAGGATTTAACTATGGCTACACCTTC	CASSKGYHRTGFNYGYTF
TRBJ1-4	TRBD1	TRBV28	-	TGTGCCAGCAGTGGGACAGCCAAAGAACTGTTTTTT	CASSGTAKELFF
TRBJ2-1	TRBD2	TRBV7-9	-	TGTGCCAGCAGCGCTCGACTAGCGGCATACAATGAGCAGTTCTTC	CASSARLAAYNEQFF
TRBJ1-1	TRBD1	TRBV19	-	TGTGCCAGTAGTCGGGACAGGGAGAACACTGAAGCTTTCTTT	CASSRDRENTEAFF
TRBJ2-7	TRBD1	TRBV28	-	TGTGCCAGCAGTGAAAGGGACAGGGTATACGAGCAGTACTTC	CASSERDRVYEQYF
TRBJ2-3	-	TRBV7-9	-	TGTTCCAGCAGCTCGCAGACAGGCTATGGCACAGATACGCAGTATTTT	CSSSSQTGYGTDTQYF
TRBJ1-2	TRBD1	TRBV2	-	TGTGCCAGCAGTCGGACAGGGCCCTATGGCTACACCTTC	CASSRTGPYGYTF
TRBJ1-3	-	TRBV2	-	TGTGCCAGCAGTGAAATGAGGGTTCCTGGAAACACCATATATTTT	CASSEMRVPGNTIYF
TRBJ2-7	TRBD1	TRBV18	once	TGTGCCAGCTCGAGCGCCGGGACAGGGATCTCCTACGAGCAGTACTTC	CASSSAGTGISYEQYF
TRBJ1-5	-	TRBV5-6	-	TGTGCCAGCAGCTTGGGCGGTAATAGCAATCAGCCCCAGCATTTT	CASSLGGNSNQPQHF
TRBJ2-3	-	TRBV11-3	-	TGTGCCAGTGGTAGCGGCACTGACGGAGATACGCAGTATTTT	CASGSGTDGDTQYF
TRBJ2-1	TRBD2	TRBV2	-	TGTGCCAGCGCCGGGACTAGCGGGAGAAACAATGAGCAGTTCTTC	CASAGTSGRNNEQFF
TRBJ2-1	-	TRBV10-3	once	TGTGCCATCAGCGACATGGGGGCGTACAATGAGCAGTTCTTC	CAISDMGAYNEQFF
TRBJ2-3	-	TRBV27	-	TGTGCCAGCAGTTTATCGCCCATTCTAGATATAGATACGCAGTATTTT	CASSLSPILDIDTQYF
TRBJ1-5	-	TRBV19	-	TGTGCCAGTAGTTTCACATTAAATCAGCCCCAGCATTTT	CASSFTLNQPQHF
TRBJ2-2	TRBD1	TRBV14	-	TGTGCCAGCAGCCTAAGGACAGGGAAAGGGAACACCGGGGAGCTGTTTTTT	CASSLRTGKGNTGELFF
TRBJ2-3	TRBD2	TRBV14	-	TGTGCCAGCAGCCATCTAGCGGGAGGGCGTGGAGATACGCAGTATTTT	CASSHLAGGRGDTQYF
TRBJ2-7	TRBD1	TRBV4-2	-	TGTGCCAGCAGCAGGGACAGGGGGCGCGAGCAGTACTTC	CASSRDRGREQYF
TRBJ2-7	-	TRBV28	-	TGTGCCAGCAGTTTACTACAGTCCCCCGAGCAGTACTTC	CASSLLQSPEQYF
TRBJ2-1	-	TRBV9	-	TGTGCCAGCAGCGGCGAGCGGGCCCACCGGCCGGGTGAGCAGTTCTTC	CASSGERAHRPGEQFF
TRBJ2-2	TRBD2	TRBV28	-	TGTGCCAGCAGACCGGGACTAGCGGAATTGAACACCGGGGAGCTGTTTTTT	CASRPGLAELNTGELFF
TRBJ1-1	-	TRBV2	-	TGTGCCAGCAGCGGAGTACGGACAGAAGCTTTCTTT	CASSGVRTEAFF
TRBJ1-1	TRBD1	TRBV2	-	TGTGCCAGCAGTGGACCCACCGGGACAGGGGCCACTGAAGCTTTCTTT	CASSGPTGTGATEAFF
TRBJ2-7	-	TRBV5-8	-	TGTGCCAGCAGCTTGTATCCGCTATCCTACGAGCAGTACTTC	CASSLYPLSYEQYF
TRBJ1-5	TRBD1	TRBV27	-	TGTGCCAGCAGTACGACAGGGGTCCTTGTTGTTTATCGGGATTCCAGGCAGCCCCAGCATTTT	CASSTTGVLVVYRDSRQPQHF
TRBJ1-3	-	TRBV4-2	few	TGTGCCAGCAGCCAAGGAGGGAGGAGTGGAAACACCATATATTTT	CASSQGGRSGNTIYF
TRBJ1-2	TRBD1	TRBV30	-	TGTGCCTGGAGAAAGGGGGCGGGCTATGGCTACACCTTC	CAWRKGAGYGYTF
TRBJ2-5	-	TRBV10-2	-	TGCGCCAGCAGCAGGGGAGGGGCCGGAGAGACCCAGTACTTC	CASSRGGAGETQYF
TRBJ2-7	-	TRBV18	-	TGTGCCAGCTCCCCGGACAGTGCCTACGAGCAGTACTTC	CASSPDSAYEQYF
TRBJ2-7	-	TRBV6-1	many	TGTGCCAGCAGTGCGGAGCGAACCTACGAGCAGTACTTC	CASSAERTYEQYF
TRBJ2-5	-	TRBV7-7	-	TGTGCTAGCAGCTTAGGGGGGCGGGAGACCCAGTACTTC	CASSLGGRETQYF
TRBJ2-5	-	TRBV11-3	-	TGTGCCAGCAGCTTAAACTTCCAAGAGACCCAGTACTTC	CASSLNFQETQYF
TRBJ1-5	TRBD1	TRBV6-1	-	TGTGCCAGCAGTGAAGACAGGGGTGGATGGCAGCCCCAGCATTTT	CASSEDRGGWQPQHF
TRBJ2-7	TRBD2	TRBV7-2	-	TGTGCCAGCAGCCCCCCGAAGGACGGGAGGAGGAGCTCCTACGAGCAGTACTTC	CASSPPKDGRRSSYEQYF
TRBJ2-2	TRBD1	TRBV28	once	TGTGCCACCCTTCGGGACAGAAACACCGGGGAGCTGTTTTTT	CATLRDRNTGELFF
TRBJ2-7	TRBD1	TRBV6-1	-	TGTGCCAGCAAAACAGGGGGCGAGCAGTACTTC	CASKTGGEQYF
TRBJ2-5	TRBD2	TRBV5-1	-	TGCGCCAGCAGCTTGGGGGCTCTAGCGGGAGGTGAAGAGACCCAGTACTTC	CASSLGALAGGEETQYF
TRBJ2-1	-	TRBV27	-	TGTGCCAGCGGCTTGTTGAATGAGCAGTTCTTC	CASGLLNEQFF
TRBJ2-3	TRBD1	TRBV27	-	TGTGCCAGCAGTTTGGACAGGGGCCCAGATACGCAGTATTTT	CASSLDRGPDTQYF
TRBJ2-4	TRBD2	TRBV5-5	-	TGTGCCAGCAGCGCACGCGGGAGGGCGGTAAACATTCAGTACTTC	CASSARGRAVNIQYF
TRBJ2-3	-	TRBV6-4	-	TGTGCCAGCACCGAAGACGGAGGAGATACGCAGTATTTT	CASTEDGGDTQYF
TRBJ1-3	-	TRBV2	-	TGTGCCAGCAGTGAAGAGGGGGTCGGAAACACCATATATTTT	CASSEEGVGNTIYF
TRBJ1-1	TRBD1	TRBV30	-	TGTGCCTGGTCAGGACAGGGACACACTGAAGCTTTCTTT	CAWSGQGHTEAFF
TRBJ2-1	TRBD2	TRBV15	once	TGTGCCACCAGCAGGTTAGCGGGGCCCCCATACAATGAGCAGTTCTTC	CATSRLAGPPYNEQFF
TRBJ1-5	-	TRBV30	few	TGTGCCTCCTCGGACCGGGGGGACCAGCCCCAGCATTTT	CASSDRGDQPQHF
TRBJ2-7	TRBD2	TRBV5-4	-	TGTGCCAGCAGGGTCGGACTAGCGGGAGAAGGCGAGCAGTACTTC	CASRVGLAGEGEQYF